This T cell receptor (beta chain) was identified during a study of post-analysis software for immune sequencing data. Overall study: In terms of disease course, relapsing-remitting, secondary progressive and progressive-relapsing multiple sclerosis were included.

With regard to this clonotype: What it recognizes is unknown. Its ends do not fully match the called genes, so a read error is possible.

General observations from the study: Patients showed TRBV5-6, TRBV5-1 and TRBV20-1 among a handful of TRBV segments more frequent than in controls. Under F measure analysis, samples from one preparation batch co-clustered strongly. The study found significantly lower normalized Chao1 diversity in multiple sclerosis patients than in controls.

Per the germline V gene, CDR1 is SGHRS and CDR2 is YFSETQ. The CDR3 sequence is 13 residues long. TCR beta cDNA libraries included unique molecular identifiers. cDNA molecules numbering around 500,000 came from roughly 1 to 10 million T cells. MiXCR, run by TCRdb on the PCR reads, gives a single entry per CDR3 protein. In the table there are about 570,000 distinct CDR3 sequences, 30% to 40% of which are singletons. The rearrangement uses TRBV5-1 and TRBJ2-7; D remains ambiguous. The sequence came from a girl under 18 with multiple sclerosis. The sequenced sample consisted of blood. The CDR3 is CAGRAASDYEQYF. The CDR3 nucleotides are TGCGCCGGCAGAGCTGCGTCCGATTACGAGCAGTACTTC.